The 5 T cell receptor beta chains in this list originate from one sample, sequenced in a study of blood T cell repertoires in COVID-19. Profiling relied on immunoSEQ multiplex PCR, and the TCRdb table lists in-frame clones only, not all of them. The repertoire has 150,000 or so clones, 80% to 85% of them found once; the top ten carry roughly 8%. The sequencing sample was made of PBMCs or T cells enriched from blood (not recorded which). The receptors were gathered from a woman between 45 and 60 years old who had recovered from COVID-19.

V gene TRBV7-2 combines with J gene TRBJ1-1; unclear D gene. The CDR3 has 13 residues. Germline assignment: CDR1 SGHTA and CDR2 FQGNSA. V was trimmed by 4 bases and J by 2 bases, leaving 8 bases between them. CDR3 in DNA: TGTGCCAGCAGCTCTTCTTATAACACTGAAGCTTTCTTT. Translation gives CASSSSYNTEAFF.

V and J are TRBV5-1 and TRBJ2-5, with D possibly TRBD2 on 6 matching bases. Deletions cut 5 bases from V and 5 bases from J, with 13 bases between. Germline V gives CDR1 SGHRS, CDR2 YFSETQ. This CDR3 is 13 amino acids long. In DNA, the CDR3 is TGCGCCAGCAGGCGGGACCGGGCGGAGACCCAGTACTTC. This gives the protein CASRRDRAETQYF.

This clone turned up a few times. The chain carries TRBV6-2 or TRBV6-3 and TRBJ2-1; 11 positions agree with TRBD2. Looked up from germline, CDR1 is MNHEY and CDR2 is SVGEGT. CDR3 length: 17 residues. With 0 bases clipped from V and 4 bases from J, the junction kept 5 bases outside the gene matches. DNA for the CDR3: TGTGCCAGCAGTTACTCGCCGACTAGCGGGATTTACAATGAGCAGTTCTTC. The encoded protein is CASSYSPTSGIYNEQFF.

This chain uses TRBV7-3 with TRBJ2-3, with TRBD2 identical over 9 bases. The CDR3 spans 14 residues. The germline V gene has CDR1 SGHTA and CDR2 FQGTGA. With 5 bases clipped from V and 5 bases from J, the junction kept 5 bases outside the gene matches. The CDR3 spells CASSRSGSRDTQYF. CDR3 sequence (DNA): TGTGCCAGCAGCCGTAGCGGGAGTAGAGATACGCAGTATTTT.

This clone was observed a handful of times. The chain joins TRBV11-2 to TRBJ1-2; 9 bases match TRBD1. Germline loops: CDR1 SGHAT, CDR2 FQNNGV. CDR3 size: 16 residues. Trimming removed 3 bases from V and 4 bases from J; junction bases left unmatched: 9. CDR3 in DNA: TGTGCCAGCAGCTTCGCCGGGACAGGGAGAGGCTATGGCTACACCTTC. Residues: CASSFAGTGRGYGYTF.